The subject of this entry is one TCR beta chain. These data originate in a study of T cell responses to AZD1222 COVID-19 vaccine. Trimming removed 7 bases at V and 17 bases at J, with 14 bases between. Germline V lookup: CDR1 LNHDA, CDR2 SQIVND (reference sequence). The CDR3 runs to 10 residues. Repertoires were generated with immunoSEQ multiplex PCR, while TCRdb's copy carries only in-frame clones and drops some. The sample carries about 96,000 clones, 85% to 90% recorded once. This chain connects TRBV19 to TRBJ1-4; D is unresolved. The TCR originated in an adult in good health. Specimen: peripheral blood, collected on day 0 of AZD1222 vaccination. CDR3 coding DNA: TGTGCCAGTAACCTTGGGTCGTGTTTTTTT. Its protein product is CASNLGSCFF.